These T cell receptor beta chains were read from a single sample in a study of Graves' ophthalmopathy and Graves' hyperthyroidism. TCRdb redid the calling of the multiplex PCR reads with MiXCR, one entry per CDR3 protein. The profile shows 300,000 to 400,000 distinct CDR3 sequences, roughly 17% of them singletons. The sequenced material came from peripheral blood. These receptors were collected from an adult woman with stable Graves' hyperthyroidism. CDR3s include the opening cysteine and the closing phenylalanine or tryptophan. Fields, in order: J gene, clone size, D gene, V gene, CDR3 DNA, CDR3 protein. The D gene is left open where the match is weak. Part of the rows lack a size; the others show once, few, many or a class for expanded clones.

TRBJ1-1,-,-,TRBV20-1,TGCAGTGCTCCTCGACAGGCTGAAGCTTTCTTT,CSAPRQAEAFF
TRBJ2-7,many,TRBD2,TRBV6-2/TRBV6-3,TGTGCCAGCGGGACTAGCGGACGCTACGAGCAGTACTTC,CASGTSGRYEQYF
TRBJ2-5,many,-,TRBV12-3/TRBV12-4,TGTGCCAGGGGAGACCAGGGGAACCAAGAGACCCAGTACTTC,CARGDQGNQETQYF
TRBJ1-1,many,-,TRBV9,TGTGCCAGCAGCGTAGATGGAGTTGGTGAAGCTTTCTTT,CASSVDGVGEAFF
TRBJ2-7,once,-,TRBV27,TGTGCCAGCCGATCCGATGGGCAGCAGTACTTC,CASRSDGQQYF
TRBJ2-7,-,TRBD2,TRBV20-1,TGCAGTGCTAGAGAAATTTTAACTAGCGGGAGGTACCTCTACGAGCAGTACTTC,CSAREILTSGRYLYEQYF
TRBJ2-4,many,-,TRBV12-3/TRBV12-4,TGTGCCAGCACCCCTCCCTGGACAAAAAACATTAAGTACTTC,CASTPPWTKNIKYF
TRBJ2-7,many,-,TRBV6-2/TRBV6-3,TGTGCCAGCAGGAAAACAGGAGTCTCCTACGAGCAGTACTTC,CASRKTGVSYEQYF
TRBJ1-2,many,-,TRBV20-1,TGCAGTGCTAGGGTTGACTTGTGGGGAAACTATGGCTACACCTTC,CSARVDLWGNYGYTF
TRBJ1-2,-,TRBD1,TRBV4-1,TGCGCCAGCAGCCAACCTACAGGGGGCGGCTATGGCTACACCTTC,CASSQPTGGGYGYTF
TRBJ2-2,many,-,TRBV28,TGTGCCAGCAGTACTTGGACAACGAACACCGGGGAGCTGTTTTTT,CASSTWTTNTGELFF
TRBJ2-7,many,-,TRBV12-5,TGTGCTAGTGGTCCAACGGGTGGGGGTTACGAGCAGTACTTC,CASGPTGGGYEQYF
TRBJ2-7,many,TRBD1,TRBV20-1,TGCAGTGCTCTCGACAGGGAGACATCCTACGAGCAGTACTTC,CSALDRETSYEQYF
TRBJ2-2,-,-,TRBV4-3,TGCGCCAGCAGCCCCCGGCCGGCCGGGGAGCTGTTTTTT,CASSPRPAGELFF
TRBJ2-2,many,-,TRBV20-1,TGCAGTGCTAGAGACACACTCCGTAGGGAGGAATCCGGGGAGCTGTTTTTT,CSARDTLRREESGELFF
TRBJ2-3,-,TRBD2,TRBV12-3/TRBV12-4,TGTGCCAGCAGTTCTAGCGGAAATACGCAGTATTTT,CASSSSGNTQYF
TRBJ1-1,many,-,TRBV2,TGTGCCAGCAGTGAAGCGGGCCTGGGGAGGGGGTCGAACACTGAAGCTTTCTTT,CASSEAGLGRGSNTEAFF
TRBJ2-7,-,TRBD1,TRBV19,TGTGCCAGTAGTATTGCCCCCTCCGGGACAGATATCTCCTACGAGCAGTACTTC,CASSIAPSGTDISYEQYF
TRBJ1-2,many,-,TRBV20-1,TGCAGTGCAGCGCTCAGGGTTCACTATGGCTACACCTTC,CSAALRVHYGYTF
TRBJ1-1,-,-,TRBV6-2/TRBV6-3,TGTGCCAGCAGTTATTGGGGGCGACGCCCTGAAGCTTTCTTT,CASSYWGRRPEAFF
TRBJ1-1,many,-,TRBV29-1,TGCAGCGCAGGAAGAAGGATGAACACTGAAGCTTTCTTT,CSAGRRMNTEAFF
TRBJ2-2,-,TRBD1,TRBV6-1,TGTGCCAGCAGTGGGACAGGAACCAACACCGGGGAGCTGTTTTTT,CASSGTGTNTGELFF
TRBJ1-2,-,TRBD1,TRBV30,TGTGCCTGGAGTTCCATGGACAGGGATTATGGCTACACCTTC,CAWSSMDRDYGYTF
TRBJ1-1,-,TRBD1,TRBV6-5,TGTGCCAGCAGTATACGGGACAGGGGTAACACTGAAGCTTTCTTT,CASSIRDRGNTEAFF
TRBJ1-1,few,TRBD1,TRBV28,TGTGCCAGCTCCAGGGGGCAGGGAAACACTGAAGCTTTCTTT,CASSRGQGNTEAFF
TRBJ1-1,many,-,TRBV11-2,TGTGCCAGCAGCTTAATGCGGGGCTCCACTGAAGCTTTCTTT,CASSLMRGSTEAFF
TRBJ1-1,-,-,TRBV7-9,TGTGCCAGCAGCTTATGGACAGATTTGAACACTGAAGCTTTCTTT,CASSLWTDLNTEAFF
TRBJ2-5,many,TRBD1,TRBV28,TGTGCCAGTCGTCCGGGACAGTCAGGGACCCAGTACTTC,CASRPGQSGTQYF
TRBJ1-1,many,-,TRBV10-1,TGCGCCAGCAGTGAGAGAGGGGAAGCTTTCTTT,CASSERGEAFF
TRBJ2-7,few,-,TRBV4-1,TGCGCCAGCAGCCCGGACCCGGAGGAATTCAACTACGAGCAGTACTTC,CASSPDPEEFNYEQYF
TRBJ1-1,few,-,TRBV11-1,TGTGCCAGCAGCCCGCCCGAGGGTACGCCTAGAGAAAACACTGAAGCTTTCTTT,CASSPPEGTPRENTEAFF
TRBJ2-7,many,TRBD2,TRBV6-1,TGTGCCAGCAGTCCCTCCGGACTAGCCTACGAGCAGTACTTC,CASSPSGLAYEQYF
TRBJ2-7,many,TRBD2,TRBV28,TGTGCCAGCAGTTCTACTACTACTAGCGGGAGGTCCTACGAGCAGTACTTC,CASSSTTTSGRSYEQYF
TRBJ2-7,many,-,TRBV6-1,TGTGCCAGCAGAAGGAGTTACGAGCAGTACTTC,CASRRSYEQYF
TRBJ2-5,few,-,TRBV18,TGTGCCAGCTCATTCTCGTACCAAGAGACCCAGTACTTC,CASSFSYQETQYF
TRBJ2-2,many,TRBD2,TRBV25-1,TGTGCCAGCAGTGAACTTGGGACTAGCGGCAACACCGGGGAGCTGTTTTTT,CASSELGTSGNTGELFF
TRBJ2-5,many,-,TRBV4-1,TGCGCCAGCAGCCACCGAATGGCGTTACAAGAGACCCAGTACTTC,CASSHRMALQETQYF
TRBJ1-1,many,-,TRBV5-6,TGTGCCAGCAGCTTGGATACGTTCCAGAACACTGAAGCTTTCTTT,CASSLDTFQNTEAFF
TRBJ2-7,few,-,TRBV5-1,TGCGCCAGCAGCTTGGGCTATGGAGGGGACGAGCAGTACTTC,CASSLGYGGDEQYF
TRBJ2-4,-,-,TRBV7-9,TGTGCCAGCAGCTTAGGGGTTAGCTCCGGGGACATTAAGTACTTC,CASSLGVSSGDIKYF
TRBJ2-5,many,TRBD2,TRBV27,TGTGCCAGCCGAAGGGACTACTGGGAACAAGAGACCCAGTACTTC,CASRRDYWEQETQYF
TRBJ2-5,-,-,TRBV6-1,TGTGCCAGCAGTGATCGCGGGGTGGGCGAGACCCAGTACTTC,CASSDRGVGETQYF
TRBJ2-7,many,TRBD1,TRBV29-1,TGCAGCGTCCGAGAGGTTGTGACAGGGGACCACGAGCAGTACTTC,CSVREVVTGDHEQYF
TRBJ2-7,many,TRBD1,TRBV30,TGTGCCTGGAGTCACTGGACAGGATCCTACGAGCAGTACTTC,CAWSHWTGSYEQYF
TRBJ2-7,many,TRBD2,TRBV4-2,TGTGCCAGCAGCCAAGAAGCTAGCGGGAGATCCGAGCAGTACTTC,CASSQEASGRSEQYF
TRBJ2-7,many,-,TRBV4-3,TGCGCCAGCAGCCAATTCCGGGACATATCCTACGAGCAGTACTTC,CASSQFRDISYEQYF
TRBJ2-5,-,-,TRBV10-3,TGTGCCATCGGCAAAGGAGGGGCAGAGAGTGAGACCCAGTACTTC,CAIGKGGAESETQYF
TRBJ2-5,once,-,TRBV12-3/TRBV12-4,TGTGCCAGCAGTGAAGAATCTATGCCCCAAGAGACCCAGTACTTC,CASSEESMPQETQYF
TRBJ2-7,many,-,TRBV19,TGTGCCAGTAGCTCCCCGGCTGGCAGTCGGGGGAGCCACGAGCAGTACTTC,CASSSPAGSRGSHEQYF
TRBJ2-3,few,TRBD2,TRBV30,TGTGCCTGGAGTGTGACTAGCGGGACTTACACAGATACGCAGTATTTT,CAWSVTSGTYTDTQYF
TRBJ2-5,many,TRBD2,TRBV11-2,TGTGCCAGCAGCCACGGGGGGGGAGTGGGGGAGACCCAGTACTTC,CASSHGGGVGETQYF
TRBJ2-7,few,-,TRBV3-1,TGTGCCAGCAGCCCGGTGGGTGGCGGGAATTACGAGCAGTACTTC,CASSPVGGGNYEQYF
TRBJ2-6,many,-,TRBV5-1,TGCGCCAGCAGCACGCAGGGGATTGGGGCCAACGTCCTGACTTTC,CASSTQGIGANVLTF
TRBJ2-7,many,-,TRBV6-1,TGTGCCAGCAGCCGACTAGTAAGCGAGCAGTACTTC,CASSRLVSEQYF
TRBJ2-7,many,-,TRBV28,TGTGCCAGCAGTTCACCCGACAGGCGCAAGGTCTACGAGCAGTACTTC,CASSSPDRRKVYEQYF
TRBJ2-5,many,TRBD2,TRBV6-1,TGTGCCAGCAGTGGGGGCCTAGCGGGGGGAGAGACCCAGTACTTC,CASSGGLAGGETQYF
TRBJ2-7,many,TRBD1,TRBV20-1,TGCAGTGCTAGGGTACGGGACAGGGGGCTTCTCTACGAGCAGTACTTC,CSARVRDRGLLYEQYF
TRBJ2-2,many,-,TRBV10-3,TGTGCCATCAGTGAGTCGGGGGGCACCGGGGAGCTGTTTTTT,CAISESGGTGELFF
TRBJ2-7,many,-,TRBV6-1,TGTGCCAGCAGTGAAGGGGGAACAGCCTACGAGCAGTACTTC,CASSEGGTAYEQYF
TRBJ1-1,-,TRBD1,TRBV6-1,TGTGCCAGCAGTACCCGGGACAGGGTAGGTAATGAAGCTTTCTTT,CASSTRDRVGNEAFF